This TCR beta chain was found in a study of T cells in localized non-small cell lung cancer. Study results and caveats: Uninvolved nearby lung showed the greatest T cell clonality, exceeding that found in tumor. In the blood, greater T cell density corresponded to longer overall survival. Of the top 100 tumor clones, median approximately 60 were in adjacent lung, approximately 30 among its top 100. The study sequenced only one region of the tumor. As a result, intratumor heterogeneity could not be excluded and remains possible.

Germline-derived CDR1 and CDR2 are MNHEY and SMNVEV (reference sequence). The ends were cut back, 2 bases at V and 2 bases at J, with 6 bases in the middle. The CDR3 is made up of 13 amino acids. Notes on this clone: The antigen is unknown.

Generated by immunoSEQ multiplex PCR, the TCRdb table keeps only in-frame clones and is missing some. Of about 40,000 clones listed, under 90% are singletons. The sequence was collected from a male donor at least 60 years old with stage II lung adenocarcinoma. This chain links TRBV27 with TRBJ1-2; D might be TRBD1 (5 bases). The sample in question was peripheral blood mononuclear cells, obtained before any cancer treatment. The CDR3 region is CASSLGGNYGYTF. The CDR3 DNA sequence: TGTGCCAGCAGTTTAGGGGGGAACTATGGCTACACCTTC.